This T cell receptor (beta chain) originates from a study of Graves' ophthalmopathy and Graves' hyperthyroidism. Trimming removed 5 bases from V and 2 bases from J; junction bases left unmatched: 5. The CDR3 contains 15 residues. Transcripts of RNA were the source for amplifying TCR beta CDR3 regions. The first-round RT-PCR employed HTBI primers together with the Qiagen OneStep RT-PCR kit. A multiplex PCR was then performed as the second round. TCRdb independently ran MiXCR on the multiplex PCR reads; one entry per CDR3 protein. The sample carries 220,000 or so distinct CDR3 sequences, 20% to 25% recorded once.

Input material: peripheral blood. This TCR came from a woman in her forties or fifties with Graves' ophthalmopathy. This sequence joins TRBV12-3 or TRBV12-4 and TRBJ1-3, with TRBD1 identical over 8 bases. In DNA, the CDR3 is TGTGCCAGCAGTAACGACAGGGGAACTGGAAACACCATATATTTT. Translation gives CASSNDRGTGNTIYF.